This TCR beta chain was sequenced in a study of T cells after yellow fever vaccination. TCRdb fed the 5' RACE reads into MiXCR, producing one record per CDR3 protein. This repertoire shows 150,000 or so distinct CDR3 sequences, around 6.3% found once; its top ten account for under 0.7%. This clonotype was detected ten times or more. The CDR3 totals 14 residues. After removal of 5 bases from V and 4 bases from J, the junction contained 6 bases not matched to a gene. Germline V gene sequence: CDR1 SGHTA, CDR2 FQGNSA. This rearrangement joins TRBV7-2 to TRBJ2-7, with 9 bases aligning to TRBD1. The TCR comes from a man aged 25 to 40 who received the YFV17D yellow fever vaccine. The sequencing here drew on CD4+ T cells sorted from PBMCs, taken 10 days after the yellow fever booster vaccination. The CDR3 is CASSPGTGRYEQYF. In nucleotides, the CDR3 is TGTGCCAGCAGCCCAGGGACAGGGCGGTACGAGCAGTACTTC.